Shown below are 22 T cell receptor beta chains from a single sample sequenced in a study of blood T cell repertoires in COVID-19. Clones were read by immunoSEQ multiplex PCR, and TCRdb kept only the in-frame ones, dropping some. The table records 250,000 to 350,000 clones, roughly 90% of them present only once. The specimen sequenced was peripheral blood. The receptors derive from a young man with active or convalescent COVID-19.

This sequence joins TRBV6-4 and TRBJ2-3; 10 nucleotides align to TRBD2. Germline V lookup: CDR1 MRHNA, CDR2 SNTAGT. The CDR3 length is 15 residues. V gave up 6 bases and J gave up 6 bases; unmatched junction bases: 9. The CDR3 DNA sequence: TGTGCCAGCAGCGCCGGACTAGCGGCCCCGGATACGCAGTATTTT. Its translation: CASSAGLAAPDTQYF.

The chain is built from TRBV11-2 and TRBJ2-2, with 9 bases fitting TRBD2. The CDR3 is 17 amino acids. Looked up from germline, CDR1 is SGHAT and CDR2 is FQNNGV. The J segment lost 4 bases and the V segment lost 1 base, leaving 7 bases of the junction unmatched. The chain's CDR3 is CASSLGAGGLLTGELFF. In DNA, the CDR3 is TGTGCCAGCAGCTTAGGAGCGGGGGGCCTCCTCACCGGGGAGCTGTTTTTT. The full variable domain, completed using reference TRBV11-2 and TRBJ2-2, is EAGVAQSPRYKIIEKRQSVAFWCNPISGHATLYWYQQILGQGPKLLIQFQNNGVVDDSQLPKDRFSAERLKGVDSTLKIQPAKLEDSAVYLCASSLGAGGLLTGELFFGEGSRLTVL.

This chain joins TRBV5-1 and TRBJ2-7, with 10 bases fitting TRBD1. Trimming removed 0 bases from V and 3 bases from J; junction bases left unmatched: 3. Germline assignment: CDR1 SGHRS and CDR2 YFSETQ. The CDR3 runs to 15 residues. DNA of the CDR3: TGCGCCAGCAGCTTGGCGACAGGGGGCAACTACGAGCAGTACTTC. Amino acid sequence: CASSLATGGNYEQYF.

J is TRBJ2-7 and V is TRBV2; the D gene is possibly TRBD2 (5 bases). The germline gives CDR1 SNHLY, CDR2 FYNNEI. Trimming took 7 bases from V and 4 from J, leaving 20 bases between them. The CDR3 contains 15 residues. The DNA for the CDR3 is TGTGCCAGCAAGAACGAAGGAGGTCCCTTTTACGAGCAGTACTTC. The encoded protein is CASKNEGGPFYEQYF.

This sequence joins TRBV10-2 and TRBJ1-4, with TRBD1 matching over 7 bases. The CDR3 contains 14 residues. J was trimmed by 2 bases and V by 8 bases; bases with no gene match: 5. CDR1 is WSHSY, CDR2 SAAADI, per germline. The CDR3, as DNA: TGCGCCAGCCGGGAGGGGGCTACTAATGAAAAACTGTTTTTT. Protein product: CASREGATNEKLFF.

In its sample, this clone was seen a few times. The chain is built from TRBV12-3 or TRBV12-4 and TRBJ1-1, with 9 bases that match TRBD1. The CDR3 loop spans 13 amino acids. V lost 7 bases and J lost 4; bases outside the gene matches: 4. The CDR3 is CASIQTGGTEAFF. The CDR3 nucleotides read TGTGCCAGCATCCAGACAGGGGGCACTGAAGCTTTCTTT.

This chain uses TRBV9 with TRBJ2-1; the match to TRBD2 covers 9 bases. The CDR3 is 17 amino acids. From germline, CDR1 is SGDLS and CDR2 YYNGEE. With V trimmed by 0 bases and J by 0 bases, 4 bases remained unmatched. The CDR3 protein is CASSVGLAGTSYNEQFF. CDR3 bases: TGTGCCAGCAGCGTAGGGCTAGCGGGGACCTCCTACAATGAGCAGTTCTTC.

The rearrangement uses TRBV27 and TRBJ2-7; 8 bases fit TRBD1. The CDR3 spans 15 residues. Germline assignment: CDR1 MNHEY and CDR2 SMNVEV (reference sequence). The junction had 6 bases not matched to a gene; V was cut back by 3 bases and J by 2 bases. The CDR3 nucleotides read TGTGCCAGCAGTTTCCGCGGGACAGGAGCCTACGAGCAGTACTTC. Its translation: CASSFRGTGAYEQYF.

The J gene is TRBJ2-1, the V gene TRBV5-8; 11 bases align to TRBD2. The germline CDR1 and CDR2 sequences are SGHTS and YDEGEE. This CDR3 comprises 17 residues. V lost 4 bases, J lost 6 bases, and 12 bases stayed unmatched. The CDR3, as DNA: TGTGCCAGCAGCAGGCGGACTAGCGGGTATTCAATCAATGAGCAGTTCTTC. This codes for CASSRRTSGYSINEQFF. Combining the CDR3 with reference TRBV5-8 and TRBJ2-1 gives the whole variable domain EAGVTQSPTHLIKTRGQQATLRCSPISGHTSVYWYQQALGLGLQFLLWYDEGEERNRGNFPPRFSGRQFPNYSSELNVNALELEDSALYLCASSRRTSGYSINEQFFGPGTRLTVL.

The CDR3 DNA follows: TGTGCCAGCAGCCCCACTAGCGGGGGGGCGATTGAGCAGTTCTTC. Translation: CASSPTSGGAIEQFF. The chain couples TRBV9 to TRBJ2-1; 13 nucleotides match TRBD2. V lost 4 bases and J lost 9; bases outside the gene matches: 7. From germline, CDR1 is SGDLS and CDR2 YYNGEE. CDR3 length: 15 amino acids. The full variable domain, with the rest looked up from reference TRBV9 and TRBJ2-1, is DSGVTQTPKHLITATGQRVTLRCSPRSGDLSVYWYQQSLDQGLQFLIQYYNGEERAKGNILERFSAQQFPDLHSELNLSSLELGDSALYFCASSPTSGGAIEQFFGPGTRLTVL.

J is TRBJ2-7 and V is TRBV28; D is uncertain. Germline V gene lookup returns CDR1 MDHEN and CDR2 SYDVKM. V lost 1 base and J 6 bases, leaving 10 bases between the germline ends. The CDR3 totals 13 residues. The CDR3 reads CASSLFQDSEQYF. The CDR3 region has the DNA TGTGCCAGCAGTTTATTTCAGGATTCCGAGCAGTACTTC.

The sample holds a few counts of this clone. V gene TRBV5-4 combines with J gene TRBJ2-1; 7 bases match TRBD2. J was trimmed by 0 bases and V by 4 bases; bases with no gene match: 10. This CDR3 has 17 amino acids. CDR1 and CDR2 (germline): SGHNT, YYREEE (reference sequence). The CDR3 DNA follows: TGTGCCAGCAGCCCAATAGCGGGCCCAGGCTCCTACAATGAGCAGTTCTTC. Translating it yields CASSPIAGPGSYNEQFF.

The chain has TRBV9 and TRBJ1-2; D might be TRBD1 (5 bases). The V and J ends lost 7 bases and 6 bases respectively, with 10 bases between them. This CDR3 is built from 11 residues. The germline V gene has CDR1 SGDLS and CDR2 YYNGEE. For the CDR3, the DNA is TGTGCCAGCGGCAGGGTGGATGGCTACACCTTC. Translation gives CASGRVDGYTF.

This chain connects TRBV11-2 to TRBJ2-4; unclear D gene. V was trimmed by 6 bases and J by 0 bases, leaving 9 bases between them. CDR3 length: 14 residues. The germline V gene encodes CDR1 SGHAT and CDR2 FQNNGV. CDR3 coding DNA: TGTGCCAGCAGTTTGGAGCTAGCCAAAAACATTCAGTACTTC. Translating gives CASSLELAKNIQYF.

The chain couples TRBV3-1 (or the pseudogene TRBV3-2) to TRBJ1-1; possible D gene TRBD1, 6 bases. V was clipped by 1 base and J by 1 base, with 10 bases between them. Germline values: CDR1 LGHDT, CDR2 YNNKEL (reference sequence). The CDR3 sequence is 15 residues long. CDR3 nucleotide sequence: TGTGCCAGCAGCCAAGTTTGGACAGCGAACACTGAAGCTTTCTTT. Protein: CASSQVWTANTEAFF.

V is TRBV5-5 and J is TRBJ2-3; 13 positions agree with TRBD2. This CDR3 is 15 amino acids long. Germline loops: CDR1 SGHKS, CDR2 YYEKEE (reference sequence). After removal of 4 bases from V and 5 bases from J, the junction contained 4 bases not matched to a gene. CDR3 bases: TGTGCCAGCAGCAGTTGGACTAGCGGGGGAGATACGCAGTATTTT. Amino acids: CASSSWTSGGDTQYF.

The CDR3: CASSFSWQGASDTQYF. The CDR3, as DNA: TGTGCCAGCAGTTTTTCATGGCAGGGGGCATCAGATACGCAGTATTTT. The chain recombines TRBV28 with TRBJ2-3; 8 nucleotides match TRBD1. Trimming at V came to 3 bases and at J to 4 bases, leaving 9 bases not matched to a gene. Looked up from germline, CDR1 is MDHEN and CDR2 is SYDVKM. The CDR3 totals 16 residues.

The chain recombines TRBV3-1 (or the pseudogene TRBV3-2) with TRBJ2-6; TRBD1 aligns across 9 bases. The CDR3 has 16 amino acids. J was trimmed by 12 bases and V by 2 bases; bases with no gene match: 11. Per the germline V gene, CDR1 is LGHDT and CDR2 is YNNKEL (reference sequence). The CDR3: CASSQRVYRGRGVLTF. The CDR3 bases are TGTGCCAGCAGCCAAAGGGTTTACAGGGGGCGCGGCGTCCTGACTTTC.

The chain links TRBV7-8 to TRBJ2-3; 8 bases map to TRBD1. Germline V gene data show CDR1 as SGHVS and CDR2 as FQNEAQ. V lost 5 bases, J lost 5 bases, and 15 bases stayed unmatched. The CDR3 length is 17 residues. As DNA, the CDR3 is TGTGCCAGCAGCCCTCTGCGGACCAGGGGGCTAGGAGATACGCAGTATTTT. Translated: CASSPLRTRGLGDTQYF.

The chain combines TRBV29-1 with TRBJ2-1; 7 positions agree with TRBD2. The V segment lost 3 bases and the J segment 10 bases; nucleotides outside the gene matches: 12. The CDR3 has 14 residues. CDR1 SQVTM and CDR2 ANQGSEA come from the germline V gene. CDR3 protein: CSVEVVGGPLEQFF. For the CDR3, the DNA is TGCAGCGTTGAGGTCGTGGGAGGGCCGTTAGAGCAGTTCTTC.

The J gene is TRBJ2-2, the V gene TRBV28; possible D gene TRBD2, 5 bases. CDR1 MDHEN and CDR2 SYDVKM come from the germline V gene. Trimming removed 1 base at V and 5 bases at J, with 14 bases between. This CDR3 contains 16 residues. CDR3 DNA sequence: TGTGCCAGCAGTTTATCCCTTAGCCGCGGGACCGGGGAGCTGTTTTTT. This encodes CASSLSLSRGTGELFF.

The chain combines TRBV7-2 with TRBJ2-1; possibly TRBD1 for D (6 bases). V was pared by 3 bases and J by 10 bases, with 10 bases between. Germline V gene sequence: CDR1 SGHTA, CDR2 FQGNSA. The CDR3 runs to 12 residues. The CDR3 DNA reads TGTGCCAGCAGCTTGCCGACAGGCGAGCAGTTCTTC. Translation: CASSLPTGEQFF.